The clone carrying this T cell receptor beta chain was counted only a few times. Germline CDR1 and CDR2: MGHDK and SYGVNS. V lost 4 bases to trimming and J lost 2 bases; unmatched junction nucleotides: 4. This CDR3 has 16 amino acids. Seattle enrolled patients during active infection and tracked them longitudinally. These data originate in a study of blood T cell repertoires in COVID-19. For the study at large: COVID-19 samples, acute and convalescent, were from the United States, Italy and Spain.

As processed by the authors: Reference gene primers were amplified, and this amplification served to estimate nucleated cell counts. The table came from immunoSEQ multiplex PCR; TCRdb's copy has only in-frame clones and leaves some out. That table gives V, J and clone size, and the DNA gave D and trimming. Found here are roughly 150,000 clones, just over 90% of them singletons; the top ten hold roughly 2%. The J gene is TRBJ2-1, the V gene TRBV25-1; 11 bases match TRBD2. This sequence was found in a woman in her sixties with COVID-19, enrolled during active disease. Sequenced material: peripheral blood. This CDR3 reads CASSGRLAGTYNEQFF. The DNA for the CDR3 is TGTGCCAGCAGTGGGAGACTAGCGGGGACCTACAATGAGCAGTTCTTC.